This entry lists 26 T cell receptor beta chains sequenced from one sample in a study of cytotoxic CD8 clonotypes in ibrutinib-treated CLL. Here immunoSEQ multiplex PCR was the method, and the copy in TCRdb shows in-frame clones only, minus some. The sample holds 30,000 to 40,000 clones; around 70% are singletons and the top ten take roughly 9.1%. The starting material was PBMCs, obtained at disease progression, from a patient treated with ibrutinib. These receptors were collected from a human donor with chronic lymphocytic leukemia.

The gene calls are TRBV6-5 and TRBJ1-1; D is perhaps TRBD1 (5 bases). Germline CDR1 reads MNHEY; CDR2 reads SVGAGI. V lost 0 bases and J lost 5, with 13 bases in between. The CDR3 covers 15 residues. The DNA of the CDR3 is TGTGCCAGCAGTTACTCGAATCAGGGACTTACTGAAGCTTTCTTT. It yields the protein CASSYSNQGLTEAFF.

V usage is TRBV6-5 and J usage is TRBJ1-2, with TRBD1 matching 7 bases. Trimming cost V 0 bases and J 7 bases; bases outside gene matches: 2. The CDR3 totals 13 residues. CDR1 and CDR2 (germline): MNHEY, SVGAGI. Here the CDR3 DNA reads TGTGCCAGCAGTTACTCGCCAGGGGGTGGCTACACCTTC. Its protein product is CASSYSPGGGYTF.

The CDR3 nucleotides read TGTGCCATCAATCCGGGACAGGAGTACAATGAGCAGTTCTTC. Translation: CAINPGQEYNEQFF. The V and J genes are TRBV10-3 and TRBJ2-1; 8 positions match TRBD1. Germline assignment: CDR1 ENHRY and CDR2 SYGVKD. CDR3 length: 14 amino acids. V lost 7 bases and J lost 4; bases outside the gene matches: 6.

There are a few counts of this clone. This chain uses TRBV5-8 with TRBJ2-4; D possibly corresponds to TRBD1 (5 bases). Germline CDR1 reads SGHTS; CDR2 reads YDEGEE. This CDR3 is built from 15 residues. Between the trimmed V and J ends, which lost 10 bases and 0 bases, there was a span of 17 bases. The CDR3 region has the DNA TGTGCCGCATCTAGGGGCCCTATAGCCAAAAACATTCAGTACTTC. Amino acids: CAASRGPIAKNIQYF.

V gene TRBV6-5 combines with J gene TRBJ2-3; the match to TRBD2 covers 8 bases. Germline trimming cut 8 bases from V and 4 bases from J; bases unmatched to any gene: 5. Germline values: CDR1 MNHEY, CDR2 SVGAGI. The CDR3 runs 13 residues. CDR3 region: CASWAGGADTQYF. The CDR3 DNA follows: TGTGCCAGCTGGGCGGGGGGAGCAGATACGCAGTATTTT.

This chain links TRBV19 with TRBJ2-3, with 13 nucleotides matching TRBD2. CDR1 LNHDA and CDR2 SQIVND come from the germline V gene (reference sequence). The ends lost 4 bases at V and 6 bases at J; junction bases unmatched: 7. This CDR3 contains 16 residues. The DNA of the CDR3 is TGTGCCAGTAGTAACGGACTAGCGGGAGTTGTGGATACGCAGTATTTT. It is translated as CASSNGLAGVVDTQYF.

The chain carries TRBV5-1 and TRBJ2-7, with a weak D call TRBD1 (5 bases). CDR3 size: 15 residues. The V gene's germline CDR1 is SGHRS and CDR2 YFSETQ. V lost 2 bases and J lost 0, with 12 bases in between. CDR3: CASSFRNRSSYEQYF. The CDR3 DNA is TGCGCCAGCAGCTTTAGGAACAGGAGCTCCTACGAGCAGTACTTC.

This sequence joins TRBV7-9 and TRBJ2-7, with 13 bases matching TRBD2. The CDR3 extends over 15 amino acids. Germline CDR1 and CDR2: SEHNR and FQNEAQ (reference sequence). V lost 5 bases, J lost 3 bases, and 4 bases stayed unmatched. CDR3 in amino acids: CASSLGLAGDYEQYF. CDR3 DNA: TGTGCCAGCAGCCTAGGACTAGCGGGGGACTACGAGCAGTACTTC.

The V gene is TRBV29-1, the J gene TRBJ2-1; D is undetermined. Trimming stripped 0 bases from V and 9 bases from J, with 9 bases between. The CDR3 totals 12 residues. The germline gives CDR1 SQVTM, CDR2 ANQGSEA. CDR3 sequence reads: CSVEDQFPEQFF. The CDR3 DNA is TGCAGCGTTGAAGACCAGTTTCCTGAGCAGTTCTTC.

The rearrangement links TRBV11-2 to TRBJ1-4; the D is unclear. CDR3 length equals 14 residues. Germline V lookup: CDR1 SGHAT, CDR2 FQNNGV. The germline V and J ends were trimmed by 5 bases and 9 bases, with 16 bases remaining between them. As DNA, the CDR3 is TGTGCCAGCAGCCTAGGACGTGAACCTCAAAAACTGTTTTTT. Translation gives CASSLGREPQKLFF.

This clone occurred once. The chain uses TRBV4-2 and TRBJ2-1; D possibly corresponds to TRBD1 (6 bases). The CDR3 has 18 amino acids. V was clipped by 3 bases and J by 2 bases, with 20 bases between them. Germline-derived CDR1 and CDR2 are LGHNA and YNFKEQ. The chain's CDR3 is CASSQALAAGGPYNEQFF. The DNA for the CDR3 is TGTGCCAGCAGCCAGGCGCTTGCGGCTGGGGGCCCCTACAATGAGCAGTTCTTC.

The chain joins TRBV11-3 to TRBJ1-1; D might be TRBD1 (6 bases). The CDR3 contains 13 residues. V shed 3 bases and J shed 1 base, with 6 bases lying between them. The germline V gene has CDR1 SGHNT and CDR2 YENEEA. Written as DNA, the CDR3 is TGTGCCAGCAGCTTGACAGGGAACACTGAAGCTTTCTTT. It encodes CASSLTGNTEAFF.

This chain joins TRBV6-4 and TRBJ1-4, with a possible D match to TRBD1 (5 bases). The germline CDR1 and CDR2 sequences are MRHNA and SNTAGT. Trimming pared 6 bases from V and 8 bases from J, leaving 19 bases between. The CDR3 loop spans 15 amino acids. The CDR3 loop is CASSPVSGAREKLFF. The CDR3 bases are TGTGCCAGCAGCCCTGTGAGTGGGGCGAGAGAAAAACTGTTTTTT.

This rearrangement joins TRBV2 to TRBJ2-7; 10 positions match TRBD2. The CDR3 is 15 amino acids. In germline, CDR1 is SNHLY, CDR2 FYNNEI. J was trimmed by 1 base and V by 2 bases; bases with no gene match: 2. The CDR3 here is CASSEWTSGSYEQYF. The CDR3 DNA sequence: TGTGCCAGCAGTGAATGGACTAGCGGTTCCTACGAGCAGTACTTC.

This chain's CDR3 is CAPGRVGYTF. The CDR3 nucleotides read TGTGCCCCCGGAAGGGTTGGCTACACCTTC. This rearrangement joins TRBV7-9 to TRBJ1-2; D gene uncertain. Trimming stripped 11 bases from V and 7 bases from J, with 11 bases between. Germline lookup yields CDR1 SEHNR and CDR2 FQNEAQ (reference sequence). The CDR3 runs 10 residues.

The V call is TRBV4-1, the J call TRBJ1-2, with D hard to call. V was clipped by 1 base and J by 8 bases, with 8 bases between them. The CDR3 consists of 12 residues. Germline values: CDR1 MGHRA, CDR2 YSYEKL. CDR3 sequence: CASSQGSDGYTF. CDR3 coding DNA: TGCGCCAGCAGCCAAGGTAGTGACGGCTACACCTTC.

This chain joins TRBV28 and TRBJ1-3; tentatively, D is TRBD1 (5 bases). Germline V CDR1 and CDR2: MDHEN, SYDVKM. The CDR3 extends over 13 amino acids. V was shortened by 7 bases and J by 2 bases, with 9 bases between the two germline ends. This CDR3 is CASNQGTGNTIYF. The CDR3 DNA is TGTGCCAGCAATCAGGGCACTGGAAACACCATATATTTT.

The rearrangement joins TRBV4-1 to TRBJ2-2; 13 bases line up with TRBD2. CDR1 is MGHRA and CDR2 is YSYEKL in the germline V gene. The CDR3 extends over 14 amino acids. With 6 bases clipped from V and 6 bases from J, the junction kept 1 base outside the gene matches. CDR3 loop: CASRLAGGPGELFF. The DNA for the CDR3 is TGCGCCAGCAGACTAGCGGGAGGGCCCGGGGAGCTGTTTTTT.

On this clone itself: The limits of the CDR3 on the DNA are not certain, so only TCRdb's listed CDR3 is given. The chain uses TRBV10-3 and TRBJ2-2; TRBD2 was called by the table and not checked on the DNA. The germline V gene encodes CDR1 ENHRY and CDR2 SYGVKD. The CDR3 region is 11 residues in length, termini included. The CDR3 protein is CAPRRAGELFF.

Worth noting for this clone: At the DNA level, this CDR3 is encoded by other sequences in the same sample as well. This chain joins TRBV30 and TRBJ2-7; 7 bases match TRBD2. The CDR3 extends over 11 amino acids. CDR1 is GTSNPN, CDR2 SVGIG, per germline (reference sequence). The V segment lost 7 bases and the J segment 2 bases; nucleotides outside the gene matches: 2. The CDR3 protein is CASGGTYEQYF. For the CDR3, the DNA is TGTGCCTCGGGGGGAACCTACGAGCAGTACTTC.

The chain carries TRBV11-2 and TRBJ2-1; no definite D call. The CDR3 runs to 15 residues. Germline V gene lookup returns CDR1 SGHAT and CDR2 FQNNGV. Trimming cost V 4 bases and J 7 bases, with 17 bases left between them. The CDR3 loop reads CASSSSQTPINEQFF. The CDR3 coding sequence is TGTGCCAGCAGCTCATCCCAGACTCCAATTAATGAGCAGTTCTTC.

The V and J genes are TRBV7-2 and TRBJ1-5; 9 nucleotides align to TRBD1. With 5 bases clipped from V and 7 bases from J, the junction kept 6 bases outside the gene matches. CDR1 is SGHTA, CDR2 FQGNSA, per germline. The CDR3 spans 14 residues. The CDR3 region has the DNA TGTGCCAGCAGCCGGGACAGGGTGGGACAGCCCCAGCATTTT. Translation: CASSRDRVGQPQHF. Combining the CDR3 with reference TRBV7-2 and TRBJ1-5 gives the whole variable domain GAGVSQSPSNKVTEKGKDVELRCDPISGHTALYWYRQSLGQGLEFLIYFQGNSAPDKSGLPSDRFSAERTGGSVSTLTIQRTQQEDSAVYLCASSRDRVGQPQHFGDGTRLSIL.

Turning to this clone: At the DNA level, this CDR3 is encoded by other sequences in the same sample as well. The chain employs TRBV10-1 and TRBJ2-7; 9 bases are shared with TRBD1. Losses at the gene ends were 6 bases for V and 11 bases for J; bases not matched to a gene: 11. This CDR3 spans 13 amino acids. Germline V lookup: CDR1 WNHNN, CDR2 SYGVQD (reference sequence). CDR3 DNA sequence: TGCGCCAGCAGCCGGACAGGGGCAATAGGGGAGTACTTC. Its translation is CASSRTGAIGEYF.

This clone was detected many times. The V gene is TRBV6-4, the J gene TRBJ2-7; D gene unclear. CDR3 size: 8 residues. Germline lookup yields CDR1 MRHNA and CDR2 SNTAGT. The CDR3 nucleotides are TGTGCTATGGCCGAGCAGTACTTC. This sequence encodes CAMAEQYF.

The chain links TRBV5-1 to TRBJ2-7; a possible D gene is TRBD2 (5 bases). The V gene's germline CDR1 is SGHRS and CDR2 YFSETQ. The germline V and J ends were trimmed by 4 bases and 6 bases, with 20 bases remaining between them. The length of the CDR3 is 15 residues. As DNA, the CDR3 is TGCGCCAGCAGCCCGCAAGAACGAGGGCTTGGCGAGCAGTACTTC. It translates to CASSPQERGLGEQYF.

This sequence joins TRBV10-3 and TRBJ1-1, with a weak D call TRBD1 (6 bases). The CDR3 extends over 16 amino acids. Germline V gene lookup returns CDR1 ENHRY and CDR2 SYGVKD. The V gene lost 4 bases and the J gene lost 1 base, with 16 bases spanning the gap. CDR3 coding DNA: TGTGCCATCAGTGTAACAGGGCGGGTTGGGAACACTGAAGCTTTCTTT. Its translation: CAISVTGRVGNTEAFF.